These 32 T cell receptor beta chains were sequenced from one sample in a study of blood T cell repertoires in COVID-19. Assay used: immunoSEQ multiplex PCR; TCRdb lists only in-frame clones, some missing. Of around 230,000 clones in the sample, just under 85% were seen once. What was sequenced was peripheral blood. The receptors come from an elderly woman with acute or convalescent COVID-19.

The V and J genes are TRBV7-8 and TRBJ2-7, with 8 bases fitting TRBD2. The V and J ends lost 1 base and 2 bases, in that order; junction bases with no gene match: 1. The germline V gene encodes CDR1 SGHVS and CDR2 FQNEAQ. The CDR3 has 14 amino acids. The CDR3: CASSLVSGAYEQYF. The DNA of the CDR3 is TGTGCCAGCAGCTTAGTTAGCGGGGCCTACGAGCAGTACTTC.

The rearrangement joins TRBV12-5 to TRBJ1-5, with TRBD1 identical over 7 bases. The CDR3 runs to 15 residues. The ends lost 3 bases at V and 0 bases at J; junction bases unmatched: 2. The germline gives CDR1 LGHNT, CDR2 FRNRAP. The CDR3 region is CASGFGQDSNQPQHF. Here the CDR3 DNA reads TGTGCTAGTGGTTTCGGACAGGATAGCAATCAGCCCCAGCATTTT. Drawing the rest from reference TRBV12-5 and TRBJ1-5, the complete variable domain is DARVTQTPRHKVTEMGQEVTMRCQPILGHNTVFWYRQTMMQGLELLAYFRNRAPLDDSGMPKDRFSAEMPDATLATLKIQPSEPRDSAVYFCASGFGQDSNQPQHFGDGTRLSIL.

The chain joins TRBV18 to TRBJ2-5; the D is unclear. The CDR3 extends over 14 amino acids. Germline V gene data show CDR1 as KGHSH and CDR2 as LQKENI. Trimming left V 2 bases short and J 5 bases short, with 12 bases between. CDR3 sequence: CASSPFSNRETQYF. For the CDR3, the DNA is TGTGCCAGCTCACCATTCTCCAACCGGGAGACCCAGTACTTC.

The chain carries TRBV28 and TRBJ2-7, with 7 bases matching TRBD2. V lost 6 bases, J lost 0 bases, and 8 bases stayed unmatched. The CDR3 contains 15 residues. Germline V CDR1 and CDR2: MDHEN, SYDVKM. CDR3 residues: CASSLTSPVSYEQYF. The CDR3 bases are TGTGCCAGCAGCTTGACTAGCCCGGTCTCCTACGAGCAGTACTTC.

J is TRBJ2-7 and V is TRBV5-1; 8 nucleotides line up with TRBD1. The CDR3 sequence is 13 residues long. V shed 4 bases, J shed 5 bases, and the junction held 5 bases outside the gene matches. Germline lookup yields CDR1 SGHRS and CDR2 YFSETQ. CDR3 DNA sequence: TGCGCCAGCAGCCTGGACAGGGTTAACGAGCAGTACTTC. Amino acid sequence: CASSLDRVNEQYF.

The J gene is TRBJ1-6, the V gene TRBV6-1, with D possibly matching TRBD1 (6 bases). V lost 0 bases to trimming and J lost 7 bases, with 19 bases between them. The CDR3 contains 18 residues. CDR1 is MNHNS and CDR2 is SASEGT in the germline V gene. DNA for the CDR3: TGTGCCAGCAGTGAAGCGCTTCTAGGGGGAGTCGGGAATTCACCCCTCCACTTT. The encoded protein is CASSEALLGGVGNSPLHF.

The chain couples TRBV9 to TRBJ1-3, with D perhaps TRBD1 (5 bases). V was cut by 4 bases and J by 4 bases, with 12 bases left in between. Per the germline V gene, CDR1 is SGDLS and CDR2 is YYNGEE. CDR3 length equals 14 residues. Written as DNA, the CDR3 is TGTGCCAGCAGCTTCAGGGCAGAGGGAAACACCATATATTTT. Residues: CASSFRAEGNTIYF.

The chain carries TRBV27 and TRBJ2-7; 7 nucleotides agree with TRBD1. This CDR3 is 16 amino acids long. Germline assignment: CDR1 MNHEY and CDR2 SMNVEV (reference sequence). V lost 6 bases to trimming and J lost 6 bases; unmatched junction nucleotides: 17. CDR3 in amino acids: CASRPSKGGVGPEQYF. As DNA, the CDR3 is TGTGCCAGCAGGCCATCCAAAGGGGGCGTCGGACCCGAGCAGTACTTC.

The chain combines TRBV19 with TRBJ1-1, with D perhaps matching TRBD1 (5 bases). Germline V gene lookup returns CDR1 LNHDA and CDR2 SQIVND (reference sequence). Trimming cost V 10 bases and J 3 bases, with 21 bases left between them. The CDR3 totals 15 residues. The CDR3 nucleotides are TGTGCCACCGGGCCCCCCTGGGGAGGGGACACTGAAGCTTTCTTT. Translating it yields CATGPPWGGDTEAFF.

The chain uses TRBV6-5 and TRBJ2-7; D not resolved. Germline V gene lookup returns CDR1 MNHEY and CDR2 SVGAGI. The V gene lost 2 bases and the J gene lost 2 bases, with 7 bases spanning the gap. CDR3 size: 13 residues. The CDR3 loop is CASSYRPAYEQYF. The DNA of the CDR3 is TGTGCCAGCAGTTACCGCCCAGCCTACGAGCAGTACTTC.

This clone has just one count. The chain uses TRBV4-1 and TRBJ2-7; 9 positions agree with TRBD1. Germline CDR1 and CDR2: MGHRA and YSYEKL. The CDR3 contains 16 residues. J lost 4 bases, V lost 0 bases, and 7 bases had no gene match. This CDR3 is CASSQEKTGGAYEQYF. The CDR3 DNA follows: TGCGCCAGCAGCCAAGAGAAAACAGGGGGCGCTTACGAGCAGTACTTC.

The CDR3 DNA reads as TGTGCCAGCAGTGGGGCAGGGGGCTATGGCTACACCTTC. Translating gives CASSGAGGYGYTF. This chain connects TRBV28 to TRBJ1-2, with 7 bases matching TRBD1. In germline, CDR1 is MDHEN, CDR2 SYDVKM. The CDR3 spans 13 residues. The J segment lost 4 bases and the V segment lost 5 bases, leaving 4 bases of the junction unmatched.

CDR3 residues: CASSLLGTSANEQFF. CDR3 bases: TGCGCCAGCAGCTTGCTGGGGACTAGCGCTAATGAGCAGTTCTTC. The chain combines TRBV5-1 with TRBJ2-1; 10 bases match TRBD2. CDR3 length: 15 residues. Germline CDR1 reads SGHRS; CDR2 reads YFSETQ. V gave up 1 base and J gave up 7 bases; unmatched junction bases: 5.

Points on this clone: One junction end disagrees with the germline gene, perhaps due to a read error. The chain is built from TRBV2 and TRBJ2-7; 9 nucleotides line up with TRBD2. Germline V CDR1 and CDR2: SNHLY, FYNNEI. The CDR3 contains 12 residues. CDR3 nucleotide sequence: TGTGCCAGCAGCTTCGGGACTAGCAAGCGCCACTTC. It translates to CASSFGTSKRHF.

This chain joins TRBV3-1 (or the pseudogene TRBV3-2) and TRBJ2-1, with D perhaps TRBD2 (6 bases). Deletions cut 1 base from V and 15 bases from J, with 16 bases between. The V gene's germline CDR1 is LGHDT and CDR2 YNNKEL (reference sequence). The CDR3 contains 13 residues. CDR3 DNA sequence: TGTGCCAGCAGCCAAGTACCGGGACTCCCGGGGTTCTTC. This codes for CASSQVPGLPGFF.

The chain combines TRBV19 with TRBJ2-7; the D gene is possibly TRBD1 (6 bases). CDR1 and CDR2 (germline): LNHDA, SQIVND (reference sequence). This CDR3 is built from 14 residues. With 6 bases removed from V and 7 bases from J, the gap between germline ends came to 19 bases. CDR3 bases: TGTGCCAGTAGCGTCCGGGACACCTACGGGGAGCAGTACTTC. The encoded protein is CASSVRDTYGEQYF.

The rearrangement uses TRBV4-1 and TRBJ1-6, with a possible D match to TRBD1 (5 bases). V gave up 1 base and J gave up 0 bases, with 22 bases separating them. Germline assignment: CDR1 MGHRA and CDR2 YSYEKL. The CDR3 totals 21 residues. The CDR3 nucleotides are TGCGCCAGCAGCCAAGGGGGGGGAGCGGCAGGAAGAGGCTCCTATAATTCACCCCTCCACTTT. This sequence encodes CASSQGGGAAGRGSYNSPLHF.

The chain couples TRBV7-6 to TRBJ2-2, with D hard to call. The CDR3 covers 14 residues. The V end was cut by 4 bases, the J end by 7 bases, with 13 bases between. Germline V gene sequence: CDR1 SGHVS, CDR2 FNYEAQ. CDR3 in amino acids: CASSYRTSGGELFF. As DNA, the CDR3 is TGTGCCAGCAGCTACCGAACATCTGGCGGGGAGCTGTTTTTT. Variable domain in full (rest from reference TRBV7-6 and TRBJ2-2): GAGVSQSPRYKVTKRGQDVALRCDPISGHVSLYWYRQALGQGPEFLTYFNYEAQQDKSGLPNDRFSAERPEGSISTLTIQRTEQRDSAMYRCASSYRTSGGELFFGEGSRLTVL.

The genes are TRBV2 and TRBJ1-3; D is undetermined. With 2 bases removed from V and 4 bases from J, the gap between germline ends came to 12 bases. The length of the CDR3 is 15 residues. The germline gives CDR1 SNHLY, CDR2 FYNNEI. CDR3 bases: TGTGCCAGCAGTGAATTGGACTTGAGGGGAAACACCATATATTTT. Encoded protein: CASSELDLRGNTIYF. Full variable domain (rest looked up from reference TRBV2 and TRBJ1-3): EPEVTQTPSHQVTQMGQEVILRCVPISNHLYFYWYRQILGQKVEFLVSFYNNEISEKSEIFDDQFSVERPDGSNFTLKIRSTKLEDSAMYFCASSELDLRGNTIYFGEGSWLTVV.

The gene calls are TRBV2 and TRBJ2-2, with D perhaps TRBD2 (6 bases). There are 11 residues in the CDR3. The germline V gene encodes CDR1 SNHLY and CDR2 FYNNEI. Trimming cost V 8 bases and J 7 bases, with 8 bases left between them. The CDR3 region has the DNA TGTGCCAGCTGGGGAGGCGGGGAGCTGTTTTTT. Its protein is CASWGGGELFF. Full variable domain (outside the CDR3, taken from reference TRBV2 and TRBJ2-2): EPEVTQTPSHQVTQMGQEVILRCVPISNHLYFYWYRQILGQKVEFLVSFYNNEISEKSEIFDDQFSVERPDGSNFTLKIRSTKLEDSAMYFCASWGGGELFFGEGSRLTVL.

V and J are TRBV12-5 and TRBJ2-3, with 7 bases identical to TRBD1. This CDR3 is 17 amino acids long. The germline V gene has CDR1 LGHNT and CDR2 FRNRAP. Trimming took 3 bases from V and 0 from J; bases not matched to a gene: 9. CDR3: CASGFNDRDLSTDTQYF. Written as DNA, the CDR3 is TGTGCTAGTGGTTTCAACGACAGGGATCTAAGCACAGATACGCAGTATTTT.

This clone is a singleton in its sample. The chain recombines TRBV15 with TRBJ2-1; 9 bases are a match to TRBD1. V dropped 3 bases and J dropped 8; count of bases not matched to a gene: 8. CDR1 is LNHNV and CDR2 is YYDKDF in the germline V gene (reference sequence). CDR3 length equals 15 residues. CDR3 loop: CATSRGTGSFDEQFF. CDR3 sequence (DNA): TGTGCCACCAGCAGGGGGACAGGGAGTTTCGATGAGCAGTTCTTC.

CDR3 nucleotide sequence: TGTGCCAGCAGCCGCTTCGGGATCCCGGAGCTATACAATGAGCAGTTCTTC. Amino acid sequence: CASSRFGIPELYNEQFF. The V and J genes are TRBV7-9 and TRBJ2-1; D might be TRBD2 (5 bases). V lost 5 bases, J lost 4 bases, and 21 bases lay in between. The CDR3 spans 17 residues. Germline values: CDR1 SEHNR, CDR2 FQNEAQ (reference sequence).

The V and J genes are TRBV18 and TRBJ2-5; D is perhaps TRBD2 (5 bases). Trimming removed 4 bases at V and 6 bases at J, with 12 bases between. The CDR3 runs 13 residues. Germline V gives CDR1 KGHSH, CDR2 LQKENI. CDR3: CASSLEEAQTQYF. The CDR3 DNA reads TGTGCCAGCTCACTCGAGGAGGCGCAGACCCAGTACTTC.

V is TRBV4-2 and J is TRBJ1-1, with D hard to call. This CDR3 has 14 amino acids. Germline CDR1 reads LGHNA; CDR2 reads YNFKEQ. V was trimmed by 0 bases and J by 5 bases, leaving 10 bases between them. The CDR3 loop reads CASSQDRRRTEAFF. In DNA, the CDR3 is TGTGCCAGCAGCCAAGATAGGAGGCGGACTGAAGCTTTCTTT.

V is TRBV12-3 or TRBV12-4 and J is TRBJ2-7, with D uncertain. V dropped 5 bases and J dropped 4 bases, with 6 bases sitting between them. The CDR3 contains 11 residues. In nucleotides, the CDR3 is TGTGCCAGCAGTGCCCTATACGAGCAGTACTTC. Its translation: CASSALYEQYF.

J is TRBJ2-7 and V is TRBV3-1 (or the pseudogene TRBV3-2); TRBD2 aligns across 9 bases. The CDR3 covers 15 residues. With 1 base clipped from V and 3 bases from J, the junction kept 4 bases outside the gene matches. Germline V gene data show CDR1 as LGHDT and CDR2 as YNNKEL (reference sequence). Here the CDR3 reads CASSQASSGVYEQYF. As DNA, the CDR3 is TGTGCCAGCAGCCAAGCGTCTAGCGGGGTCTACGAGCAGTACTTC.

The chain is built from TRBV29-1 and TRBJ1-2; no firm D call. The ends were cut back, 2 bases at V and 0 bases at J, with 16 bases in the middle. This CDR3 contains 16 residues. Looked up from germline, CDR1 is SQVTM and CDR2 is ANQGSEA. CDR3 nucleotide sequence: TGCAGCGTTGAATTCCCCCAACTAGACGCTAACTATGGCTACACCTTC. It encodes CSVEFPQLDANYGYTF.

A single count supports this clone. CDR3 DNA: TGTGCCAGCAGCTTGGGAGGATTGATGGCCGGGGAGCTGTTTTTT. This translates into CASSLGGLMAGELFF. The genes are TRBV7-8 and TRBJ2-2, with D possibly TRBD2 on 6 matching bases. This CDR3 has 15 amino acids. V was shortened by 3 bases and J by 6 bases, with 14 bases between the two germline ends. Germline V lookup: CDR1 SGHVS, CDR2 FQNEAQ.

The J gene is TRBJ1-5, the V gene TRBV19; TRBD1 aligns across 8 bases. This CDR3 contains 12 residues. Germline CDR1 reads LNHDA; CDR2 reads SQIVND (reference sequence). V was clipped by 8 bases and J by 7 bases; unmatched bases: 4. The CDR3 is CASDRGFQPQHF. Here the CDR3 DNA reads TGTGCCAGTGACAGGGGTTTCCAGCCCCAGCATTTT.

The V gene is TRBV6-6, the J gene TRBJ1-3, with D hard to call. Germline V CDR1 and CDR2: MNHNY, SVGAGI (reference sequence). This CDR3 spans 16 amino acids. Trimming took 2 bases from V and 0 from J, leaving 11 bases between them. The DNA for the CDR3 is TGTGCCAGCAGTTACGCCCAGGTATCCTCTGGAAACACCATATATTTT. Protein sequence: CASSYAQVSSGNTIYF.

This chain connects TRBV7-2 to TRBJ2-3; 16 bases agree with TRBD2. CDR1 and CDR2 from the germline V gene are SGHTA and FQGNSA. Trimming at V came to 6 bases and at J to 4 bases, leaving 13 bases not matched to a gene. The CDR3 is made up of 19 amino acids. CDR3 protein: CASRGTSGGAGPSPDTQYF. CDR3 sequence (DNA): TGTGCCAGCAGAGGGACTAGCGGGGGGGCGGGCCCCAGCCCAGATACGCAGTATTTT.